This T cell receptor (beta chain) came from a study of CD8+CD57+ T cells in acquired aplastic anemia. TCR beta VDJ combinations and CDR3 sequences were profiled from genomic DNA. TCRdb re-analysed the reads in MiXCR, keeping a single row per CDR3 protein. The sample lists approximately 190,000 distinct CDR3 sequences, approximately 48% seen once, with around 9.7% in the top ten. This clonotype was recorded at least ten times. Antigen unknown. Broader study findings: Patients shared twenty-nine CD8+ CDR3 sequences with controls.

Patients selected for sequencing had displayed CD8+CD57+ cell expansion by flow cytometry. Sequenced sample: sorted CD4+, CD8+, or CD8+CD57+ T cells (not recorded which) from PBMCs. This TCR came from a human donor with aplastic anemia.

The CDR3 bases are TGTGCCAGCAGCTTCCATAACAGCAATCAGCCCCAGCATTTT. It codes for CASSFHNSNQPQHF. The chain links TRBV5-8 to TRBJ1-5; no firm D call. The CDR3 runs to 14 residues. Germline CDR1 SGHTS, CDR2 YDEGEE. The V gene lost 2 bases and the J gene lost 1 base, with 7 bases spanning the gap.